The present T cell receptor (beta chain) was sequenced within a study of T-cell memory formation after mild COVID-19. TCRdb passed the 5' RACE reads through MiXCR, listing each CDR3 protein once. The sample consists of hundreds of thousands of distinct CDR3 sequences, about 23% of them appearing once. About this clonotype itself: The antigen is not known.

General study points: Mainly CM and EM harbored the contracting CD4+ clones; mainly EMRA harbored the CD8+ ones.

With 6 bases removed from V and 2 bases from J, the gap between germline ends came to 11 bases. Germline V CDR1 and CDR2: SQVTM, ANQGSEA. The CDR3 has 13 amino acids. The source of this sequence is an adult woman who had mild COVID-19 (a few samples of this study predate the infection). Cell type and time point are not known. The chain links TRBV29-1 to TRBJ1-3; no firm D call. Sequencing was performed on PBMCs or a T cell subset sorted from them (not recorded which). The CDR3 nucleotides are TGCAGCGTGCGGGGATTGGCTGGAAACACCATATATTTT. This gives the protein CSVRGLAGNTIYF.